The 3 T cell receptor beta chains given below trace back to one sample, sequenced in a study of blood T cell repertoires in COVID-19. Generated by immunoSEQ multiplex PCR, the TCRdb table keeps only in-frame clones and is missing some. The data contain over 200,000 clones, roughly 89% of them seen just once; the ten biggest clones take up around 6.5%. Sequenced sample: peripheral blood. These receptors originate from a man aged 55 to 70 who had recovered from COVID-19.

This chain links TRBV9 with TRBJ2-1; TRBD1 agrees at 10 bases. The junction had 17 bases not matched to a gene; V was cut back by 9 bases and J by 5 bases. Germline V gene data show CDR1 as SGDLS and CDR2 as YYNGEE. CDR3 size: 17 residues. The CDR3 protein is CANGRGGGTGANNEQFF. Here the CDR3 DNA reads TGTGCCAACGGGCGTGGTGGGGGGACAGGGGCAAACAATGAGCAGTTCTTC.

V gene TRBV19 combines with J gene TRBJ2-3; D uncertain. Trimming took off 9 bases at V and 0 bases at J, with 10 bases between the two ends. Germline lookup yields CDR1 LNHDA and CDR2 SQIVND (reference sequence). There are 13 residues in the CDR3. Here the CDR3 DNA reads TGTGCCAGCCGCTATTCGAGCACAGATACGCAGTATTTT. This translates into CASRYSSTDTQYF.

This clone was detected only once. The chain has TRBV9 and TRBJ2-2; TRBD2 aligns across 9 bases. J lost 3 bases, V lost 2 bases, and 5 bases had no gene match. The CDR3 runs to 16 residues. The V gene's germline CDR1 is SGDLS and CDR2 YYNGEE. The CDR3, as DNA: TGTGCCAGCAGCGTTAGCGGGAGTTGGGACACCGGGGAGCTGTTTTTT. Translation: CASSVSGSWDTGELFF.